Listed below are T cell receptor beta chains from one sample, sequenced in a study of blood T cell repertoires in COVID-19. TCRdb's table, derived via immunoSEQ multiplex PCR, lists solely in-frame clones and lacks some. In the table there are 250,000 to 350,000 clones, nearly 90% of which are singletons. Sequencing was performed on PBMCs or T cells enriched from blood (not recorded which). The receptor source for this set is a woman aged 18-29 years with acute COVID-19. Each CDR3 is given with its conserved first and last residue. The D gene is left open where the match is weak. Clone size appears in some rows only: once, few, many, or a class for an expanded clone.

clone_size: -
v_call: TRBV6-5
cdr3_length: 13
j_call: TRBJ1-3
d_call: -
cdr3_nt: TGTGCCACACAAGACAGCTCTGGAAACACCATATATTTT
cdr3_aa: CATQDSSGNTIYF

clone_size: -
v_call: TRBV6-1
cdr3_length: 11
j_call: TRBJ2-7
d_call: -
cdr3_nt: TGTGCCAGCAGTGAAGCCCCAGGGCAGTACTTC
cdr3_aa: CASSEAPGQYF

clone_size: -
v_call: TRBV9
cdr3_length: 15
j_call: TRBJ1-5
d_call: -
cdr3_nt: TGTGCCAGCAGCGCAGAGACAGGTGGCAGTCAGCCCCAGCATTTT
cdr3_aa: CASSAETGGSQPQHF

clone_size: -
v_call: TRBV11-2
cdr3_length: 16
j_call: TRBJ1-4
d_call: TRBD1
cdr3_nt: TGTGCCAGCAGCCGACTTGGTGACAGGGCGATGGAAAAACTGTTTTTT
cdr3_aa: CASSRLGDRAMEKLFF

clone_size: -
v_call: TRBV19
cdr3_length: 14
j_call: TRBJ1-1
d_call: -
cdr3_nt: TGTGCCAGTAGTACAGGGAATCGCAACACTGAAGCTTTCTTT
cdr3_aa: CASSTGNRNTEAFF

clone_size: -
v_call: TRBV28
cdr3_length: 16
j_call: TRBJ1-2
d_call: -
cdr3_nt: TGTGCCAGCAGTTCTCCCCGGGAGGGGAGGAACTATGGCTACACCTTC
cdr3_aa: CASSSPREGRNYGYTF

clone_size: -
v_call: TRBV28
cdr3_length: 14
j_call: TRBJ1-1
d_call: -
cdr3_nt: TGTGCCGGCAGTTTATACGGGGGGCAGGGTTCCGCTTTCTTT
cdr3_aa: CAGSLYGGQGSAFF

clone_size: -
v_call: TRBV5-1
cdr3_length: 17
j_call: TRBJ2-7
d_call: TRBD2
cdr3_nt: TGCGCCAGCAGCTTGGAGGGACTAGCGGGAGTATCCTACGAGCAGTACTTC
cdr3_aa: CASSLEGLAGVSYEQYF

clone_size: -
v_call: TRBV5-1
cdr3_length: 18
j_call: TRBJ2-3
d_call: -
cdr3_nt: TGCGCCAGCAGCTTGGCCCGTATGGCTAGCGCTTCCACAGATACGCAGTATTTT
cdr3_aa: CASSLARMASASTDTQYF

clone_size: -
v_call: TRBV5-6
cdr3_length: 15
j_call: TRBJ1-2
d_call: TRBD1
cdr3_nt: TGTGCCAGCAGCGTACAAGGGACAGGGTCCTATGGCTACACCTTC
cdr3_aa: CASSVQGTGSYGYTF

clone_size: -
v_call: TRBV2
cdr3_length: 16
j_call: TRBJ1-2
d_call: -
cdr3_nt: TGTGCCAGCAGTGGTTTGGTACAGGACACACACTATGGCTACACCTTC
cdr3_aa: CASSGLVQDTHYGYTF

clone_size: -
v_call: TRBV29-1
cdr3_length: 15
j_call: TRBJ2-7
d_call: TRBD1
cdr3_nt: TGCAGCGTTGGCCTTGGACAGGGCTTCCTCTCCGAGCAGTACTTC
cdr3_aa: CSVGLGQGFLSEQYF

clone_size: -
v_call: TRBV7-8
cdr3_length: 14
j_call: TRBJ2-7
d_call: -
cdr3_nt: TGTGCCAGCAGCTTAGCCGGGGCAGGGGACGAGCAGTACTTC
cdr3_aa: CASSLAGAGDEQYF

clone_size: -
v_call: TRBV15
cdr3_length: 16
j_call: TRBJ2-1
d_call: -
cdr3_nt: TGTGCCACCAGCAGAGATGTGCCCCTCCAGGGGAATGAGCAGTTCTTC
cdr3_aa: CATSRDVPLQGNEQFF

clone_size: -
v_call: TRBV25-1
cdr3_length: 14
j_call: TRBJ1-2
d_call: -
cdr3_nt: TGTGCCAGCAGTGAGGCGTGGCAGGACTATGGCTACACCTTC
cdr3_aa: CASSEAWQDYGYTF

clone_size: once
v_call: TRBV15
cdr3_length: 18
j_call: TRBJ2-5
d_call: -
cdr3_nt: TGTGCCACCAGCAGAGATCCCGCGTCAGGGGTCTTCGGAGAGACCCAGTACTTC
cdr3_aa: CATSRDPASGVFGETQYF

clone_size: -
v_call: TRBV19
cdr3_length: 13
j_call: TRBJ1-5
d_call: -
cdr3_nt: TGTGCCAGTAGTATAGGGGGAGGTCAGCCCCAGCATTTT
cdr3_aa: CASSIGGGQPQHF

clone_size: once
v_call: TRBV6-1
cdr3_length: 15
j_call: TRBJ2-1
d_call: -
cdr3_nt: TGTGCCAGCAGTGAATTGTCGGGAGCAAACCATGAGCAGTTCTTC
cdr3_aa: CASSELSGANHEQFF

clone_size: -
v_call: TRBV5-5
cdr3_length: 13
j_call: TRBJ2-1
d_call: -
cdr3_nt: TGTGCCAGCAGCTTGGTCCAGCGACCCGAGCAGTTCTTC
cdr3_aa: CASSLVQRPEQFF

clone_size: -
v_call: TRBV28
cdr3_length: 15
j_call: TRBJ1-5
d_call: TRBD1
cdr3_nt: TGTGCCAGCTGGGGACAGGGGGGACCCCGGCAGCCCCAGCATTTT
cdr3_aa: CASWGQGGPRQPQHF

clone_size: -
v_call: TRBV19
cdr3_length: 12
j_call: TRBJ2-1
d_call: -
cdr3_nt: TGTGCCAGTAGTAGTGGCGGCAATGAGCAGTTCTTC
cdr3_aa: CASSSGGNEQFF

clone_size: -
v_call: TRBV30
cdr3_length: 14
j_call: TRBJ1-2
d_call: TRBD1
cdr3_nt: TGTGCCTGGAGTCCGGGACAGCAGTCTTCCCACTACACCTTC
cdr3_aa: CAWSPGQQSSHYTF

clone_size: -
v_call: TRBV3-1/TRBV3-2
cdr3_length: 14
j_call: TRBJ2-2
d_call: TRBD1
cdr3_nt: TGTGCCAGCAGGAAACAGGGGGCCGCCGGGGAGCTGTTTTTT
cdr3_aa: CASRKQGAAGELFF

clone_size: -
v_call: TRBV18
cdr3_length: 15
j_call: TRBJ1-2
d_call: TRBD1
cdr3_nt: TGTGCCAGCTCACTACTGTCCGGGACAGGCTATGGCTACACCTTC
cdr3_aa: CASSLLSGTGYGYTF

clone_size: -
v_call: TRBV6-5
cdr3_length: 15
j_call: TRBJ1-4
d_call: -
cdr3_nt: TGTGCCAGCAGTTACTTGGACAGCCGTAATGAAAAACTGTTTTTT
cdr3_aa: CASSYLDSRNEKLFF